This TCR beta chain was sequenced during a study of vaccination effects on CD4 cells after COVID-19. Within the ViraFEST assay, antigen-specific CD4+ T cells underwent expansion with viral peptide pools prior to sequencing. CD4+ T cells were isolated after nine to ten days of culture. Each participant was given two doses of one vaccine (BNT162b2 or mRNA-1273). Turning to this clone: Its antigen remains unknown.

CDR1 is LNHDA, CDR2 SQIVND, per germline (reference sequence). This CDR3 is 15 amino acids long. The junction had 6 bases not matched to a gene; V was cut back by 7 bases and J by 0 bases. The table came from immunoSEQ multiplex PCR; TCRdb's copy has only in-frame clones and leaves some out. The table lists about 20,000 clones, 72% of them singletons. The chain has TRBV19 and TRBJ2-1, with TRBD2 identical over 7 bases. The sequence derives from a human donor who received a COVID-19 vaccine. Specimen: CD4+ T cells from PBMCs cultured with HCoV-NL63 spike peptides, collected after COVID-19 vaccination. The CDR3 loop reads CASTGRPSSYNEQFF. The CDR3 nucleotides read TGTGCCAGTACCGGGAGGCCGAGCTCCTACAATGAGCAGTTCTTC.